This entry lists 9 T cell receptor beta chains sequenced from one sample in a study of blood T cell repertoires in COVID-19. Measured with immunoSEQ multiplex PCR; TCRdb has only the in-frame clones, and not every one. The repertoire holds about 84,000 clones, with around four fifths as singletons. The sequenced sample consisted of peripheral blood. The receptors were gathered from an elderly man with active or convalescent COVID-19.

The rearrangement links TRBV6-5 to TRBJ1-2; 9 bases agree with TRBD1. J was trimmed by 4 bases and V by 4 bases; bases with no gene match: 4. The CDR3 totals 14 residues. Germline CDR1 reads MNHEY; CDR2 reads SVGAGI. The CDR3 loop is CASSWDRDGYGYTF. CDR3 nucleotide sequence: TGTGCCAGCAGTTGGGACAGGGACGGCTATGGCTACACCTTC.

The rearrangement uses TRBV7-9 and TRBJ2-2; D is uncertain. This CDR3 has 14 residues. Trimming removed 1 base at V and 6 bases at J, with 9 bases between. Germline-derived CDR1 and CDR2 are SEHNR and FQNEAQ (reference sequence). The CDR3 nucleotides read TGTGCCAGCAGCTTAGTACAAAGCGCCGGGGAGCTGTTTTTT. It translates to CASSLVQSAGELFF.

The gene calls are TRBV4-3 and TRBJ2-2; D uncertain. CDR3 length: 15 residues. Trimming pared 1 base from V and 0 bases from J, leaving 6 bases between. Per germline, CDR1 LGHNA and CDR2 YSLEER. The CDR3 sequence: CASSQGSANTGELFF. CDR3 nucleotide sequence: TGCGCCAGCAGCCAAGGCAGTGCGAACACCGGGGAGCTGTTTTTT.

This clone was counted a few times. The chain links TRBV7-9 to TRBJ2-7, with TRBD1 matching over 9 bases. CDR1 SEHNR and CDR2 FQNEAQ come from the germline V gene (reference sequence). The CDR3 runs to 12 residues. With 3 bases clipped from V and 11 bases from J, the junction kept 5 bases outside the gene matches. The CDR3 bases are TGTGCCAGCAGCTTTGACAGGGGGGACAAGTACTTC. It encodes CASSFDRGDKYF.

The gene calls are TRBV9 and TRBJ2-7; D may be TRBD1 (6 bases). Germline-derived CDR1 and CDR2 are SGDLS and YYNGEE. V dropped 0 bases and J dropped 5 bases, with 12 bases sitting between them. CDR3 length equals 14 residues. CDR3 nucleotides: TGTGCCAGCAGCGTAGCGTTTCGGGACAACGAGCAGTACTTC. It encodes CASSVAFRDNEQYF.

The chain carries TRBV7-8 and TRBJ1-4; D is uncertain. The germline V and J ends were trimmed by 5 bases and 3 bases, with 7 bases remaining between them. Germline V gene data show CDR1 as SGHVS and CDR2 as FQNEAQ. This CDR3 is 13 amino acids long. The CDR3 sequence is CASSHFANEKLFF. CDR3 bases: TGTGCCAGCAGCCACTTTGCTAATGAAAAACTGTTTTTT.

The J gene is TRBJ2-1, the V gene TRBV10-3, with D possibly TRBD2 on 5 matching bases. Trimming took 0 bases from V and 7 from J, leaving 16 bases between them. The CDR3 sequence is 16 residues long. CDR1 is ENHRY and CDR2 is SYGVKD in the germline V gene. CDR3 region: CAISESGRRRENEQFF. The CDR3 DNA is TGTGCCATCAGTGAGTCTGGCCGTCGTAGGGAGAATGAGCAGTTCTTC.

This clone showed up just once. The V call is TRBV4-3, the J call TRBJ1-2; 9 bases are shared with TRBD1. V lost 0 bases, J lost 5 bases, and 19 bases stayed unmatched. The CDR3 extends over 20 amino acids. From germline, CDR1 is LGHNA and CDR2 YSLEER. CDR3 in DNA: TGCGCCAGCAGCCAAGATTTTTACAGGGGGCAACCTGTCCCCGGTTATGGCTACACCTTC. Its protein product is CASSQDFYRGQPVPGYGYTF.

The gene calls are TRBV5-4 and TRBJ2-2; D gene uncertain. The V gene lost 0 bases and the J gene lost 4 bases, with 4 bases spanning the gap. Per germline, CDR1 SGHNT and CDR2 YYREEE (reference sequence). The CDR3 loop spans 13 amino acids. The CDR3 loop reads CASSLGSTGELFF. CDR3 sequence (DNA): TGTGCCAGCAGCTTGGGGAGCACCGGGGAGCTGTTTTTT.